A single sample gave rise to the 7 T cell receptor beta chains below, sequenced in a study of blood T cell repertoires in COVID-19. TCRdb's copy holds only in-frame clones and misses some; the assay was immunoSEQ multiplex PCR. The table has approximately 88,000 clones, around three quarters seen once; the top ten hold approximately 51%. What was sequenced was peripheral blood. Receptor source: a human donor in a cohort sampled during active COVID-19.

V and J are TRBV13 and TRBJ2-5, with 8 nucleotides matching TRBD2. The germline gives CDR1 PRHDT, CDR2 FYEKMQ (reference sequence). V shed 5 bases and J 3 bases; nucleotides not matched to a gene: 8. The CDR3 totals 15 residues. In DNA, the CDR3 is TGTGCCAGCAGCGAACGGACTAGCAGAGAAGAGACCCAGTACTTC. It specifies CASSERTSREETQYF.

This clone showed up just a few times. CDR3 coding DNA: TGTGCCAGCAGCGTTCTCCCCCTCATCGGGGACACCGAGCAGTACTTC. Its protein product is CASSVLPLIGDTEQYF. This sequence joins TRBV9 and TRBJ2-7; the D gene is possibly TRBD1 (6 bases). Germline loops: CDR1 SGDLS, CDR2 YYNGEE. CDR3 length: 16 residues. With 2 bases removed from V and 6 bases from J, the gap between germline ends came to 21 bases.

The chain is built from TRBV21-1 and TRBJ2-7; the listed D gene, TRBD1, was not tested against the DNA. TRBV21-1 is termed a pseudogene. The CDR3 contains 14 residues. The CDR3 DNA reads as TGTGCCAGCAGCCTCCGGGACAACGGGTACGAGCAGTACTTC. The encoded protein is CASSLRDNGYEQYF.

This clone was observed once. J is TRBJ2-6 and V is TRBV7-2, with 9 nucleotides matching TRBD1. This CDR3 region has 16 residues. J gave up 4 bases and V 7 bases, and 8 bases lay outside the gene matches. Germline CDR1 SGHTA, CDR2 FQGNSA. The CDR3 sequence: CASIPQGARGANVLTF. CDR3 DNA sequence: TGTGCCAGCATCCCACAGGGGGCGCGAGGGGCCAACGTCCTGACTTTC.

This chain uses TRBV5-1 with TRBJ2-7; D ambiguous. The germline V gene has CDR1 SGHRS and CDR2 YFSETQ. The CDR3 consists of 14 residues. V dropped 5 bases and J dropped 3 bases, with 15 bases sitting between them. In nucleotides, the CDR3 is TGCGCCAGCAGGGAGTGGCAGACGAACTACGAGCAGTACTTC. Its protein product is CASREWQTNYEQYF.

V gene TRBV24-1 combines with J gene TRBJ2-1; 16 bases align to TRBD2. CDR3 length equals 17 residues. CDR1 is KGHDR and CDR2 is SFDVKD in the germline V gene. Germline trimming cut 4 bases from V and 6 bases from J; bases unmatched to any gene: 5. The CDR3 coding sequence is TGTGCCACCAGTGACTCCGGGACTAGCGGGAGGGCCAATGAGCAGTTCTTC. Translating gives CATSDSGTSGRANEQFF.

The V gene is TRBV29-1, the J gene TRBJ2-7; D might be TRBD1 (5 bases). V lost 6 bases and J 6 bases, leaving 18 bases between the germline ends. CDR1 is SQVTM and CDR2 is ANQGSEA in the germline V gene. The CDR3 has 13 residues. The CDR3 loop reads CSVRGVGPSEQYF. CDR3 coding DNA: TGCAGCGTAAGGGGTGTGGGGCCGTCCGAGCAGTACTTC.